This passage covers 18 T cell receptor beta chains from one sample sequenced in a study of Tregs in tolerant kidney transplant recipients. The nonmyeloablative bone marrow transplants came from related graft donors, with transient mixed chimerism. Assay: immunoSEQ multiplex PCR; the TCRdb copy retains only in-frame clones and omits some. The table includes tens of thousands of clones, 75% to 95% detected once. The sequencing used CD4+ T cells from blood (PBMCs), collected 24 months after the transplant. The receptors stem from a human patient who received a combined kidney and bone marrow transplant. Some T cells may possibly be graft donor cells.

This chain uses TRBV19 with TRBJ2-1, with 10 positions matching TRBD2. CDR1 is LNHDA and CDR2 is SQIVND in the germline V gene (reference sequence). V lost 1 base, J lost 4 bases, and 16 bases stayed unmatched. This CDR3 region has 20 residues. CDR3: CASSIGGASGSFPPYNEQFF. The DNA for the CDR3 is TGTGCCAGTAGTATAGGGGGTGCTAGCGGGAGTTTTCCCCCTTACAATGAGCAGTTCTTC.

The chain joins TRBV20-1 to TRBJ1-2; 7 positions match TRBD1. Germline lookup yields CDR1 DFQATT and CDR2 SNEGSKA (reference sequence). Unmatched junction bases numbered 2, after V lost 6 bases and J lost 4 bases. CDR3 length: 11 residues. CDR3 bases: TGCAGTGCGGCAGGGGGCTATGGCTACACCTTC. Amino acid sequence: CSAAGGYGYTF.

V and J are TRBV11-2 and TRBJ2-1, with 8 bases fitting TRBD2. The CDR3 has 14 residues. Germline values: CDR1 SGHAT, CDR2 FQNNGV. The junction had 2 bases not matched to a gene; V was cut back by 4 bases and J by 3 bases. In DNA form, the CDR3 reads TGTGCCAGCAGCTCACTAGCGGACTACAATGAGCAGTTCTTC. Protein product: CASSSLADYNEQFF. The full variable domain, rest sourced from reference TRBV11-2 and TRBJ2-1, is EAGVAQSPRYKIIEKRQSVAFWCNPISGHATLYWYQQILGQGPKLLIQFQNNGVVDDSQLPKDRFSAERLKGVDSTLKIQPAKLEDSAVYLCASSSLADYNEQFFGPGTRLTVL.

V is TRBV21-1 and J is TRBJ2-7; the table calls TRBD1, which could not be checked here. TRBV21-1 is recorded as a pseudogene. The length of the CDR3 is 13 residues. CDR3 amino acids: CASSKDRIYEQYF. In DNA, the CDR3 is TGTGCCAGCAGCAAAGACAGGATCTACGAGCAGTACTTC.

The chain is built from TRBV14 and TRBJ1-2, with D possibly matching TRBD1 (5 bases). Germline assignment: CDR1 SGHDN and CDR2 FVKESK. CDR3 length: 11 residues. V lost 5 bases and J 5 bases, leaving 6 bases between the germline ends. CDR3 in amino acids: CASSAGYGYTF. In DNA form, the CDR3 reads TGTGCCAGCAGCGCAGGGTATGGCTACACCTTC.

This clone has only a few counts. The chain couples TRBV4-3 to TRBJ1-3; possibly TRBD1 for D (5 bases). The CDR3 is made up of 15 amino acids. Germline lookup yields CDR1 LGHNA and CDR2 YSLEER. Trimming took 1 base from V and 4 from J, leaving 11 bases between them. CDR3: CASSQARTLGNTIYF. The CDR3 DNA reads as TGCGCCAGCAGCCAAGCAAGGACACTCGGAAACACCATATATTTT.

CDR3 in amino acids: CASSLSFQGTVRTQYF. CDR3 in DNA: TGTGCCAGCAGTTTATCCTTCCAGGGGACGGTGAGGACCCAGTACTTC. The genes are TRBV28 and TRBJ2-5; weak D call: TRBD1 (6 bases). The V and J ends lost 1 base and 7 bases respectively, with 19 bases between them. The CDR3 is 16 amino acids. From germline, CDR1 is MDHEN and CDR2 SYDVKM.

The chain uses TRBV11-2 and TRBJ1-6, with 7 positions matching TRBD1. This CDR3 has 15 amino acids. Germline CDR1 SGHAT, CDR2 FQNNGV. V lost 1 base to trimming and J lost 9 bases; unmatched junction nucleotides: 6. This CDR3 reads CASSLAGTVGSPLHF. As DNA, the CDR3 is TGTGCCAGCAGCTTAGCCGGGACAGTTGGTTCACCCCTCCACTTT. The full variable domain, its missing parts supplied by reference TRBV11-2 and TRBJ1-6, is EAGVAQSPRYKIIEKRQSVAFWCNPISGHATLYWYQQILGQGPKLLIQFQNNGVVDDSQLPKDRFSAERLKGVDSTLKIQPAKLEDSAVYLCASSLAGTVGSPLHFGNGTRLTVT.

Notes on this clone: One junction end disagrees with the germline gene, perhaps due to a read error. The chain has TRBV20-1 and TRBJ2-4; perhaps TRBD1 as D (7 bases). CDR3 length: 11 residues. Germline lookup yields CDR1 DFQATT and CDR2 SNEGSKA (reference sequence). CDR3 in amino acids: CSAGSGGGAHF. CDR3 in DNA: TGCAGTGCTGGTTCCGGAGGGGGCGCCCACTTC.

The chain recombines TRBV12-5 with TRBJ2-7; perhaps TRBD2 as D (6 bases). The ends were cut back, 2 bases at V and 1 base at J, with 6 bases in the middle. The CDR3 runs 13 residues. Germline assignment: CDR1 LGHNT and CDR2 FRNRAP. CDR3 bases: TGTGCTAGTGGTTTGAGCGGGTCCTACGAGCAGTACTTC. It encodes CASGLSGSYEQYF. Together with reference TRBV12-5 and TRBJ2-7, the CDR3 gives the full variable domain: DARVTQTPRHKVTEMGQEVTMRCQPILGHNTVFWYRQTMMQGLELLAYFRNRAPLDDSGMPKDRFSAEMPDATLATLKIQPSEPRDSAVYFCASGLSGSYEQYFGPGTRLTVT.

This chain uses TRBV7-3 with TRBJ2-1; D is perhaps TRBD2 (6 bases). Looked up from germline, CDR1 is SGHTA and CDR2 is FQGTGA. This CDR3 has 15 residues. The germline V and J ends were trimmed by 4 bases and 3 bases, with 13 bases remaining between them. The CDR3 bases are TGTGCCAGCAGCTCGGGCGGGAATAGCTACAATGAGCAGTTCTTC. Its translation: CASSSGGNSYNEQFF.

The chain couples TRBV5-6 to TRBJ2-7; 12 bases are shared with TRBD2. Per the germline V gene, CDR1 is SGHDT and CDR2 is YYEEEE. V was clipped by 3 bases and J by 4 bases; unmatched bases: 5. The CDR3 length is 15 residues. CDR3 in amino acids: CASSSPSGRGYEQYF. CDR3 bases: TGTGCCAGCAGCTCCCCTAGCGGGAGGGGATACGAGCAGTACTTC.

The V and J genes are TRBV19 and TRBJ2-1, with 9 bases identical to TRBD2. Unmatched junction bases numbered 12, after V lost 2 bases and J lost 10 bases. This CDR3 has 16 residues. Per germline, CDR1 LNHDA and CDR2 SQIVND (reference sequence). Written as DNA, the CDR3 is TGTGCCAGTAGTATATCGGCTAGCGGGGCGGTCGGGGAGCAGTTCTTC. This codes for CASSISASGAVGEQFF.

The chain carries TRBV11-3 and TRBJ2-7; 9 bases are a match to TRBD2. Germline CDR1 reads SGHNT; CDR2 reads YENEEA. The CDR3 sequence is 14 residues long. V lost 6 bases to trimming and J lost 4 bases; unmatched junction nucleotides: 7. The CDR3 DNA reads TGTGCCAGCAGTCAAGGACTAGCGAGGTACGAGCAGTACTTC. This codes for CASSQGLARYEQYF.

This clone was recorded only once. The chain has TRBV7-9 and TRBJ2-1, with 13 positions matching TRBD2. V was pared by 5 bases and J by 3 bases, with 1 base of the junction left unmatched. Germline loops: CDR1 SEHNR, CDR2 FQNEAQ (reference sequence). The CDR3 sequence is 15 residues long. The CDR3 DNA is TGTGCCAGCAGCCGACTAGCGGGGGGCTACAATGAGCAGTTCTTC. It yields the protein CASSRLAGGYNEQFF.

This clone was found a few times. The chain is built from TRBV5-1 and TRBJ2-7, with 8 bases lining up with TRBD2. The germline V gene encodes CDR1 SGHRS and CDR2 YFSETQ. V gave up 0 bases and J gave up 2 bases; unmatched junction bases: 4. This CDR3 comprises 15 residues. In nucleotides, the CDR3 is TGCGCCAGCAGCTTGGCGGGAGGGCTGACCTACGAGCAGTACTTC. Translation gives CASSLAGGLTYEQYF. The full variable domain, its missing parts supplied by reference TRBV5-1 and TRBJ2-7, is KAGVTQTPRYLIKTRGQQVTLSCSPISGHRSVSWYQQTPGQGLQFLFEYFSETQRNKGNFPGRFSGRQFSNSRSEMNVSTLELGDSALYLCASSLAGGLTYEQYFGPGTRLTVT.

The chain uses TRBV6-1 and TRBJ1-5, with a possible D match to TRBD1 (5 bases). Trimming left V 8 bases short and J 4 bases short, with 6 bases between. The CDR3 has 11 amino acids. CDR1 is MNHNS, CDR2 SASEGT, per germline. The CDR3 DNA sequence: TGTGCCAGCGCAGGGAATCAGCCCCAGCATTTT. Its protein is CASAGNQPQHF.

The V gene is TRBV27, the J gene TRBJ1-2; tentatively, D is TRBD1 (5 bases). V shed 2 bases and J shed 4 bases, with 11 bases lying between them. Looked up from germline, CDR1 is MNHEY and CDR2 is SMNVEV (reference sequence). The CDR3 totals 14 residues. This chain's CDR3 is CASSLQGRSYGYTF. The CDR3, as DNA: TGTGCCAGCAGTTTACAGGGTCGGTCCTATGGCTACACCTTC.